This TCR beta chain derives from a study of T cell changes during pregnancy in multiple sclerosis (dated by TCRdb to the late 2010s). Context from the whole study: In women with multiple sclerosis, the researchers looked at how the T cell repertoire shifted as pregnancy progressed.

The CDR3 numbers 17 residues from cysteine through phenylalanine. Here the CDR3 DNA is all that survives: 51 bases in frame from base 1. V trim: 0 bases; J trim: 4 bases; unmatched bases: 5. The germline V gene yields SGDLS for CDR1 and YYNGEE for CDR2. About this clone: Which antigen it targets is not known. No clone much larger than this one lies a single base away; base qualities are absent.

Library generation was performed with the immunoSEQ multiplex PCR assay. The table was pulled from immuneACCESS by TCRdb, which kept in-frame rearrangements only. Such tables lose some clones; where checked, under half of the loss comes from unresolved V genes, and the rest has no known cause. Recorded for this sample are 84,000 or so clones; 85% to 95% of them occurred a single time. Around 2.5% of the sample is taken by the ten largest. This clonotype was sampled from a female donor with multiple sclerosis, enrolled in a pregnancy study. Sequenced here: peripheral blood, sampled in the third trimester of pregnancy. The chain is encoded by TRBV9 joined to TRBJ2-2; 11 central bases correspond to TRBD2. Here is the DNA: TGTGCCAGCAGCGTAGCGGCTAGCGGGGGGATCACCGGGGAGCTGTTTTTT. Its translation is CASSVAASGGITGELFF.